These 9 T cell receptor beta chains originate from one sample sequenced in a study of blood T cell repertoires in COVID-19. Clones were sequenced by immunoSEQ multiplex PCR, and TCRdb holds only the in-frame ones, with some missing. The sample includes 130,000 or so clones, 84% of them seen just once. Sequences were obtained from peripheral blood. All receptors derive from a woman aged 60 to 75 with acute or convalescent COVID-19.

This chain connects TRBV19 to TRBJ1-6; D unclear. Trimming took off 5 bases at V and 6 bases at J, with 8 bases between the two ends. This CDR3 is 13 amino acids long. Per the germline V gene, CDR1 is LNHDA and CDR2 is SQIVND (reference sequence). CDR3 amino acids: CASSGGFNSPLHF. DNA of the CDR3: TGTGCCAGTAGTGGAGGGTTTAATTCACCCCTCCACTTT.

The rearrangement joins TRBV5-6 to TRBJ1-4; TRBD1 matches 10 bases. Germline values: CDR1 SGHDT, CDR2 YYEEEE. The CDR3 runs to 17 residues. J was trimmed by 6 bases and V by 1 base; bases with no gene match: 9. CDR3 sequence: CASSLWGQGRIYEKLFF. In nucleotides, the CDR3 is TGTGCCAGCAGCTTGTGGGGACAGGGGAGAATCTATGAAAAACTGTTTTTT. Complete variable domain (other parts from reference TRBV5-6 and TRBJ1-4): DAGVTQSPTHLIKTRGQQVTLRCSPKSGHDTVSWYQQALGQGPQFIFQYYEEEERQRGNFPDRFSGHQFPNYSSELNVNALLLGDSALYLCASSLWGQGRIYEKLFFGSGTQLSVL.

The chain carries TRBV10-3 and TRBJ1-4; TRBD1 might be the D (6 bases). V lost 0 bases to trimming and J lost 13 bases, with 9 bases between them. Germline loops: CDR1 ENHRY, CDR2 SYGVKD. This CDR3 comprises 12 residues. This chain's CDR3 is CAISESGQRLFF. As DNA, the CDR3 is TGTGCCATCAGTGAGTCAGGACAGAGACTGTTTTTT.

The genes are TRBV21-1 and TRBJ2-4; the table's TRBD1 call for D was not verified on the DNA. TRBV21-1 is described as a pseudogene. The CDR3 is 14 residues long. The CDR3 sequence: CASSKGQGQNIQYF. In nucleotides, the CDR3 is TGTGCCAGCAGCAAGGGACAGGGGCAAAACATTCAGTACTTC.

CDR3 residues: CASSLSGGYNEQFF. Here the CDR3 DNA reads TGTGCCAGCAGCTTGTCAGGGGGCTACAATGAGCAGTTCTTC. J is TRBJ2-1 and V is TRBV5-5; 7 bases match TRBD1. CDR3 length: 14 residues. V lost 1 base and J lost 3; bases outside the gene matches: 1. CDR1 is SGHKS, CDR2 YYEKEE, per germline (reference sequence).

The genes are TRBV28 and TRBJ2-5; 8 bases are shared with TRBD2. Germline lookup yields CDR1 MDHEN and CDR2 SYDVKM. V lost 5 bases to trimming and J lost 2 bases; unmatched junction nucleotides: 13. The CDR3 sequence is 17 residues long. The DNA for the CDR3 is TGTGCCAGCAGTCCGACCTTCACTAGCGGTGATCAAGAGACCCAGTACTTC. Its protein is CASSPTFTSGDQETQYF.

This chain connects TRBV10-3 to TRBJ2-7, with D possibly being TRBD2 (5 bases). This CDR3 region has 14 residues. Trimming left V 3 bases short and J 1 base short, with 10 bases between. The germline CDR1 and CDR2 sequences are ENHRY and SYGVKD. The CDR3 DNA follows: TGTGCCATCAGTGATTACGGGGTTTCCTACGAGCAGTACTTC. Its protein is CAISDYGVSYEQYF.

The chain joins TRBV2 to TRBJ1-5; maybe TRBD1 (6 bases). Trimming pared 8 bases from V and 4 bases from J, leaving 12 bases between. The CDR3 covers 13 residues. Germline V CDR1 and CDR2: SNHLY, FYNNEI. CDR3 region: CASGGGRNQPQHF. The CDR3, as DNA: TGTGCCAGCGGGGGGGGCCGGAATCAGCCCCAGCATTTT.

The rearrangement joins TRBV25-1 to TRBJ2-3, with TRBD2 matching 10 bases. Losses at the gene ends were 5 bases for V and 2 bases for J; bases not matched to a gene: 4. The CDR3 totals 15 residues. Germline CDR1 reads MGHDK; CDR2 reads SYGVNS. The chain's CDR3 is CASSTSGVPTDTQYF. The CDR3 DNA reads TGTGCCAGCAGTACTAGCGGGGTCCCCACAGATACGCAGTATTTT.